These 19 T cell receptor beta chains were sequenced from one sample in a study of molecular identifiers for immune sequencing clone quantification. MiXCR was run by TCRdb on the PCR reads, yielding one entry per CDR3 protein. The sample includes about 320,000 distinct CDR3 sequences, roughly 24% seen only once; the top ten take 0.65% to 0.75%. Sample: naive CD8+ T cells from blood, with Jurkat cell RNA spiked in. Subset here: FACS-sorted CD8+CD4-CCR7+CD45RA+ naive T cells. Receptors originate from a human donor in good health. Some libraries in this study had Jurkat cell RNA spiked in.

This clonotype was observed many times. The chain carries TRBV20-1 and TRBJ1-1; D unclear. The CDR3 runs to 11 residues. CDR1 and CDR2 (germline): DFQATT, SNEGSKA (reference sequence). Trimming removed 5 bases at V and 6 bases at J, with 10 bases between. DNA for the CDR3: TGCAGTGCTGACGAGATGGCTGAAGCTTTCTTT. The encoded protein is CSADEMAEAFF.

This clonotype has more than one count but fewer than ten. DNA for the CDR3: TGTGCCAGCAGCTTAGATCAGGGAGGAGGTTGGAACACTGAAGCTTTCTTT. Its translation is CASSLDQGGGWNTEAFF. This chain uses TRBV7-9 with TRBJ1-1, with D maybe TRBD1 (5 bases). Per the germline V gene, CDR1 is SEHNR and CDR2 is FQNEAQ (reference sequence). Deletions cut 1 base from V and 1 base from J, with 16 bases between. This CDR3 comprises 17 residues.

In regard to this clonotype: Relative to the germline gene, one junction end is altered; a read error may explain this. The V and J genes are TRBV12-3 or TRBV12-4 and TRBJ2-2; 9 positions match TRBD1. There are 17 residues in the CDR3. CDR3: CASRTGTGFENPGELFF. The DNA for the CDR3 is TGTGCCAGCAGGACCGGGACAGGGTTTGAGAACCCCGGGGAGCTGTTTTTT.

The gene calls are TRBV4-1 and TRBJ1-5; D gene unclear. The CDR3 covers 14 residues. V was cut by 2 bases and J by 4 bases, with 9 bases left in between. Germline CDR1 MGHRA, CDR2 YSYEKL. CDR3 in amino acids: CASSQWSENQPQHF. DNA for the CDR3: TGCGCCAGCAGCCAATGGTCAGAAAATCAGCCCCAGCATTTT.

CDR3: CASMSRTGYQPQHF. Written as DNA, the CDR3 is TGTGCCAGTATGAGCCGGACAGGGTATCAGCCCCAGCATTTT. The V call is TRBV19, the J call TRBJ1-5; 8 bases are a match to TRBD1. The CDR3 has 14 amino acids. Per the germline V gene, CDR1 is LNHDA and CDR2 is SQIVND (reference sequence). V lost 7 bases, J lost 5 bases, and 7 bases stayed unmatched.

This clonotype appeared a few times. DNA of the CDR3: TGCGCCAGCAGTGAACAGGACCTGGCCGAGCAGTACTTC. Its protein product is CASSEQDLAEQYF. The chain links TRBV10-1 to TRBJ2-7, with a tentative D call TRBD1 (5 bases). Trimming shortened V by 3 bases and J by 6 bases, and 12 bases separated the two germline ends. Germline V gives CDR1 WNHNN, CDR2 SYGVQD (reference sequence). The CDR3 spans 13 residues.

This clonotype showed up just a few times. This chain connects TRBV11-2 to TRBJ2-3; no clear D. The germline V and J ends were trimmed by 2 bases and 5 bases, with 5 bases remaining between them. Germline-derived CDR1 and CDR2 are SGHAT and FQNNGV. The CDR3 length is 12 residues. CDR3 nucleotide sequence: TGTGCCAGCAGCTTAATAGTAGATACGCAGTATTTT. As protein: CASSLIVDTQYF.

This clonotype was found a few times. This sequence joins TRBV4-3 and TRBJ2-1; 8 bases are shared with TRBD1. This CDR3 has 17 residues. Germline CDR1 reads LGHNA; CDR2 reads YSLEER. After removal of 0 bases from V and 4 bases from J, the junction contained 8 bases not matched to a gene. CDR3: CASSQENDRGIYNEQFF. CDR3 sequence (DNA): TGCGCCAGCAGCCAAGAAAACGACAGGGGAATTTACAATGAGCAGTTCTTC.

This clonotype was detected ten times or more. The rearrangement uses TRBV7-9 and TRBJ2-7, with 10 bases matching TRBD1. The CDR3 extends over 16 amino acids. After removal of 5 bases from V and 7 bases from J, the junction contained 14 bases not matched to a gene. Germline V gives CDR1 SEHNR, CDR2 FQNEAQ (reference sequence). The CDR3 protein is CASSQVPGQGSSEQYF. The CDR3 DNA follows: TGTGCCAGCAGCCAAGTACCGGGACAGGGGTCCTCAGAGCAGTACTTC.

This chain connects TRBV6-5 to TRBJ2-3, with 9 bases aligning to TRBD1. CDR3 length: 16 residues. CDR1 MNHEY and CDR2 SVGAGI come from the germline V gene. V was clipped by 3 bases and J by 0 bases; unmatched bases: 4. As DNA, the CDR3 is TGTGCCAGCAGTTATTGGACAGGGGACAGCACAGATACGCAGTATTTT. This encodes CASSYWTGDSTDTQYF.

This clonotype has at least ten counts. The V gene is TRBV2, the J gene TRBJ1-1; no clear D gene. Germline assignment: CDR1 SNHLY and CDR2 FYNNEI. Trimming cost V 6 bases and J 4 bases, with 15 bases left between them. CDR3 length equals 14 residues. CDR3 DNA sequence: TGTGCCAGCAGAGCCGCGACCGGAAGCACTGAAGCTTTCTTT. Amino acids: CASRAATGSTEAFF.

Worth noting for this clonotype: Since a much larger clone is just one base distant, this may be a read error. The chain has TRBV6-5 and TRBJ2-5, with a tentative D call TRBD2 (5 bases). Germline CDR1 MNHEY, CDR2 SVGAGI. This CDR3 has 14 amino acids. The CDR3 nucleotides are TGTGCCAGCAGTTACGTTGGGGAGAAAGAGCCCCAGTACTTC. Its protein is CASSYVGEKEPQYF.

The gene calls are TRBV20-1 and TRBJ2-7, with 9 bases identical to TRBD2. CDR1 and CDR2 (germline): DFQATT, SNEGSKA (reference sequence). There are 16 residues in the CDR3. V dropped 6 bases and J dropped 3; count of bases not matched to a gene: 15. The CDR3 sequence is CSATPRTSGHIYEQYF. In nucleotides, the CDR3 is TGCAGTGCCACTCCCCGCACTAGCGGGCACATCTACGAGCAGTACTTC.

This clonotype was counted many times. The rearrangement joins TRBV4-1 to TRBJ2-1; 7 bases are a match to TRBD1. The ends lost 3 bases at V and 6 bases at J; junction bases unmatched: 2. CDR3 length: 13 amino acids. Germline CDR1 is MGHRA and CDR2 is YSYEKL. The CDR3 sequence: CASSHRDSNEQFF. The CDR3 DNA is TGCGCCAGCAGCCACCGGGACAGCAATGAGCAGTTCTTC.

This clonotype was counted many times. The CDR3 spells CASTPTGGAGTQYF. CDR3 in DNA: TGTGCCAGCACTCCGACAGGGGGCGCGGGTACGCAGTATTTT. The rearrangement links TRBV12-3 or TRBV12-4 to TRBJ2-3; 10 positions agree with TRBD1. The CDR3 has 14 amino acids. With 7 bases clipped from V and 8 bases from J, the junction kept 9 bases outside the gene matches.

This clonotype came up many times. The rearrangement links TRBV5-6 to TRBJ1-1, with TRBD1 as a possible D gene (6 bases). V was pared by 2 bases and J by 1 base, with 9 bases between. CDR1 is SGHDT, CDR2 YYEEEE, per germline. CDR3 length: 14 amino acids. The CDR3 DNA is TGTGCCAGCAGCTTCGGGGGGCCGAACACTGAAGCTTTCTTT. Translating it yields CASSFGGPNTEAFF.

The chain joins TRBV7-9 to TRBJ1-4, with no clear D. The CDR3 is 18 residues long. V was cut by 4 bases and J by 8 bases, with 26 bases left in between. Germline CDR1 SEHNR, CDR2 FQNEAQ (reference sequence). In DNA, the CDR3 is TGTGCCAGCAGCTCCCAAAAGGGCAGGAGTCGAGAGTCGGAAAAACTGTTTTTT. It encodes CASSSQKGRSRESEKLFF.

This clonotype showed up just a few times. The chain employs TRBV7-6 and TRBJ2-3; no firm D call. The germline CDR1 and CDR2 sequences are SGHVS and FNYEAQ. Trimming cost V 5 bases and J 6 bases, with 12 bases left between them. There are 13 residues in the CDR3. In DNA, the CDR3 is TGTGCCAGCAGCCGACATGCATATGATACGCAGTATTTT. It specifies CASSRHAYDTQYF.

This chain links TRBV12-3 or TRBV12-4 with TRBJ1-1; no clear D gene. This CDR3 contains 11 residues. Trimming took 2 bases from V and 6 from J, leaving 4 bases between them. The CDR3 is CASSLSPEAFF. In nucleotides, the CDR3 is TGTGCCAGCAGTTTATCCCCTGAAGCTTTCTTT.